The clone carrying this TCR beta chain was recorded a few times. Its matching antigen is unknown. Sequencing used immunoSEQ multiplex PCR; TCRdb keeps in-frame clones, though not all of them. The sample lists 100,000 to 130,000 clones, roughly 87% occurring once. The CDR3 spans 15 residues. CDR1 is MDHEN, CDR2 SYDVKM, per germline. V was clipped by 7 bases and J by 9 bases; unmatched bases: 7. The data belong to a study of T cell responses to AZD1222 COVID-19 vaccine. General study results and limits: Repertoire sampling happened only post peak T cell response. White British people made up most donors, females outnumbered males, and clonal diversity was possibly underestimated. CD4 TCRs linked to vaccination spanned spike, dominating at 160-218 and 743-854.

The V and J genes are TRBV28 and TRBJ1-6; 12 bases line up with TRBD1. The specimen comprised peripheral blood, sampled on day 0 of AZD1222 vaccination. This receptor was identified in an adult in good health. The CDR3, as DNA: TGTGCCAGCACCCCCGGGACAGGGGGCTTTTCACCCCTCCACTTT. Protein sequence: CASTPGTGGFSPLHF. Full variable domain (rest looked up from reference TRBV28 and TRBJ1-6): DVKVTQSSRYLVKRTGEKVFLECVQDMDHENMFWYRQDPGLGLRLIYFSYDVKMKEKGDIPEGYSVSREKKERFSLILESASTNQTSMYLCASTPGTGGFSPLHFGNGTRLTVT.